These 10 T cell receptor beta chains originate from one sample sequenced in a study of blood T cell repertoires in COVID-19. Assay: immunoSEQ multiplex PCR; the TCRdb copy retains only in-frame clones and omits some. The sample holds 400,000 or so clones; 70% to 90% are singletons and the top ten take 0.8% to 0.9%. The sequenced material came from peripheral blood. The receptors were sampled from a young man with COVID-19, enrolled during active disease.

The gene calls are TRBV4-2 and TRBJ2-5, with 7 bases identical to TRBD2. The CDR3 has 14 amino acids. Germline CDR1 and CDR2: LGHNA and YNFKEQ. V was clipped by 0 bases and J by 4 bases; unmatched bases: 2. CDR3 sequence: CASSQEIAGETQYF. The DNA for the CDR3 is TGTGCCAGCAGCCAAGAAATAGCGGGAGAGACCCAGTACTTC.

This rearrangement joins TRBV10-2 to TRBJ2-1, with TRBD2 matching 12 bases. The V gene end was trimmed by 4 bases and the J gene end by 10 bases; junction bases not matched to a gene: 8. Germline CDR1 reads WSHSY; CDR2 reads SAAADI. The CDR3 consists of 15 residues. The CDR3 DNA reads TGCGCCAGCAGTGTGACTAGCGGGAGTATAGGGGAGCAGTTCTTC. The encoded protein is CASSVTSGSIGEQFF.

The chain couples TRBV30 to TRBJ1-2; D gene uncertain. Germline V gene sequence: CDR1 GTSNPN, CDR2 SVGIG (reference sequence). The V end was cut by 0 bases, the J end by 2 bases, with 7 bases between. The CDR3 extends over 13 amino acids. The CDR3 loop reads CAWSVALNYGYTF. In DNA, the CDR3 is TGTGCCTGGAGTGTAGCGCTCAACTATGGCTACACCTTC. The full variable domain, with the rest looked up from reference TRBV30 and TRBJ1-2, is SQTIHQWPATLVQPVGSPLSLECTVEGTSNPNLYWYRQAAGRGLQLLFYSVGIGQISSEVPQNLSASRPQDRQFILSSKKLLLSDSGFYLCAWSVALNYGYTFGSGTRLTVV.

The chain combines TRBV5-1 with TRBJ2-2, with TRBD1 identical over 8 bases. This CDR3 is built from 15 residues. V was clipped by 4 bases and J by 5 bases; unmatched bases: 7. Germline V CDR1 and CDR2: SGHRS, YFSETQ. The CDR3 nucleotides are TGCGCCAGCAGCCGAGGGACAGGCCATACCGGGGAGCTGTTTTTT. It specifies CASSRGTGHTGELFF.

In regard to this clone: Other DNA sequences in the same sample also yield this CDR3. This chain connects TRBV2 to TRBJ1-4, with 7 bases aligning to TRBD1. The CDR3 length is 14 residues. The junction had 4 bases not matched to a gene; V was cut back by 5 bases and J by 4 bases. CDR1 and CDR2 (germline): SNHLY, FYNNEI. The CDR3 DNA reads as TGTGCCAGCAGTCGACAGGGTATTAATGAAAAACTGTTTTTT. Translation gives CASSRQGINEKLFF.

The chain couples TRBV24-1 to TRBJ2-1, with D uncertain. The germline V and J ends were trimmed by 0 bases and 4 bases, with 3 bases remaining between them. The CDR3 runs 13 residues. In germline, CDR1 is KGHDR, CDR2 SFDVKD. As DNA, the CDR3 is TGTGCCACCAGTGATTTGCAATACAATGAGCAGTTCTTC. Its translation is CATSDLQYNEQFF.

J is TRBJ2-7 and V is TRBV6-5; D may be TRBD1 (5 bases). Between the trimmed V and J ends, which lost 4 bases and 1 base, there was a span of 14 bases. Germline CDR1 reads MNHEY; CDR2 reads SVGAGI. The CDR3 has 15 amino acids. CDR3: CASSSAGSESYEQYF. The CDR3 nucleotides are TGTGCCAGCAGTTCGGCAGGGTCGGAGTCCTACGAGCAGTACTTC.

The V call is TRBV7-9, the J call TRBJ1-5, with D perhaps matching TRBD1 (5 bases). Germline values: CDR1 SEHNR, CDR2 FQNEAQ (reference sequence). This CDR3 spans 17 amino acids. Trimming left V 5 bases short and J 0 bases short, with 17 bases between. CDR3 bases: TGTGCCAGCAGCCCCAGCGGGGCAGGGATTAGCAATCAGCCCCAGCATTTT. Translated, it gives CASSPSGAGISNQPQHF.

The rearrangement uses TRBV4-1 and TRBJ2-2; 8 nucleotides align to TRBD2. This CDR3 has 16 amino acids. The V and J ends lost 3 bases and 5 bases, in that order; junction bases with no gene match: 8. Germline CDR1 is MGHRA and CDR2 is YSYEKL. The CDR3 protein is CASSQTLAANTGELFF. The DNA of the CDR3 is TGCGCCAGCAGCCAGACACTAGCGGCAAATACCGGGGAGCTGTTTTTT.

In this sample, this clone turned up a few times. The chain recombines TRBV5-1 with TRBJ2-1; D possibly corresponds to TRBD2 (6 bases). CDR3 size: 15 residues. V dropped 5 bases and J dropped 6 bases, with 18 bases sitting between them. CDR1 SGHRS and CDR2 YFSETQ come from the germline V gene. CDR3 residues: CASSRSGNQANEQFF. CDR3 nucleotides: TGCGCCAGCAGTCGTAGCGGAAACCAAGCCAATGAGCAGTTCTTC.